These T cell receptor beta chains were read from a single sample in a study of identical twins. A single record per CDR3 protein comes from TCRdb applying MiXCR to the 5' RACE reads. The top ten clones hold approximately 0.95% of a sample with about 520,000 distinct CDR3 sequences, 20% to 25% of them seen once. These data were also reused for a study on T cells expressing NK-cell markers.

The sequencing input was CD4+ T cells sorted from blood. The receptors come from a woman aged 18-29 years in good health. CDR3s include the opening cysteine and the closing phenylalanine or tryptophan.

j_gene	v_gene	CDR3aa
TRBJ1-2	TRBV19	CASSTWTGYGYTF
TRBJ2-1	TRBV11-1	CAGSLTGAEAKSSYNEQFF
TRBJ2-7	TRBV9	CASSKNWQGIYEQYF
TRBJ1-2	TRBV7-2	CASSLRGGNDYGYTF
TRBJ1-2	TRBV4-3	CASSPTVSANYGYTF
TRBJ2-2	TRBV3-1	CASSPFGIVELFF
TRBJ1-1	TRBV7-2	CASSPAGGRTEAFF
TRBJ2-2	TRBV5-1	CASSLASDPTGELFF
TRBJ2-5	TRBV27	CASSPETQYF
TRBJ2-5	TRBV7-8	CASSKHRLATYQETQYF
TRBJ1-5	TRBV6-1	CASSQAGYNQPQHF
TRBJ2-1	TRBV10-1	CASSASGVAEQFF
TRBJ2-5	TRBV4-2	CASSIPPPLAEETQYF
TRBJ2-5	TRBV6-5	CASSYQRGGSETQYF
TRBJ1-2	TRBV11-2	CASSSEHLNPRARSYGYTF
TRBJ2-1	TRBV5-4	CASSLSGDHNEQFF
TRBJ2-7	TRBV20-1	CSGRAGSNEQYF
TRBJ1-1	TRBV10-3	CAIRGQGAQTEAFF
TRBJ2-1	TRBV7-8	CASRDRGGYNEQFF
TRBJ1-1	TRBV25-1	CASSESGHPVNTEAFF
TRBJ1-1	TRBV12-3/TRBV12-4	CASSSLKSLVNTEAFF